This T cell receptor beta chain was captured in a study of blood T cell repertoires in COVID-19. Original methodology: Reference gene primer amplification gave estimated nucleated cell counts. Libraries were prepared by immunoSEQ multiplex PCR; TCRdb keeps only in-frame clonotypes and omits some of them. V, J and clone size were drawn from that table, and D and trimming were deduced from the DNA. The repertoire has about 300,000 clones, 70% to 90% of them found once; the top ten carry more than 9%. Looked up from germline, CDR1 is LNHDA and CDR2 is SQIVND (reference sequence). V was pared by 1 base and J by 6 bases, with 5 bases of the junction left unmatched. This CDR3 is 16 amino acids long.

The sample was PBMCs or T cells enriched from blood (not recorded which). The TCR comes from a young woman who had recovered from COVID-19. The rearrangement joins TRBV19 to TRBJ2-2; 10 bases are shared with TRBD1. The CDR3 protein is CASSIAGQGLSGELFF. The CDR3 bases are TGTGCCAGTAGTATAGCGGGACAGGGGCTGTCCGGGGAGCTGTTTTTT.